A selection of T cell receptor beta chains follows, all from one sample in a study of siplizumab effects on memory and regulatory T cells. The data were produced by immunoSEQ multiplex PCR, yet TCRdb's version contains in-frame clones alone and is incomplete. The table lists some 88,000 clones, more than 80% of them singletons, with roughly 15% in the top ten. Specimen: CD4+ T cells sorted from blood. These receptors were collected from a human donor in good health. The CDR3 runs from the conserved cysteine through the conserved F or W. The D gene is left open where the match is weak. Only some rows state a clone size, as once, few, many or a class for expanded clones.

TRBJ2-3	.	once	TRBV2	CASSEFGGRGTDTQYF	TGTGCCAGCAGTGAATTTGGAGGGCGCGGGACAGATACGCAGTATTTT
TRBJ1-1	TRBD1	.	TRBV2	CASGGQGGTEAFF	TGTGCCAGCGGGGGACAGGGCGGCACTGAAGCTTTCTTT
TRBJ1-2	.	.	TRBV29-1	CSVEYTSGYTF	TGCAGCGTTGAATATACCTCTGGCTACACCTTC
TRBJ1-5	.	.	TRBV28	CASSPGGNSNQPQHF	TGTGCCAGCAGCCCTGGGGGAAATAGCAATCAGCCCCAGCATTTT
TRBJ2-3	.	.	TRBV20-1	CSASKDTQYF	TGCAGTGCTTCAAAAGATACGCAGTATTTT
TRBJ2-3	TRBD1	.	TRBV25-1	CASSSDRRSTDTQYF	TGTGCCAGCAGTTCGGACAGGAGGAGCACAGATACGCAGTATTTT
TRBJ1-2	TRBD1	once	TRBV5-1	CASSSGGQYNYGYTF	TGCGCCAGCAGCTCTGGGGGACAGTATAACTATGGCTACACCTTC
TRBJ2-7	.	.	TRBV9	CASSVSSASSYEQYF	TGTGCCAGCAGCGTATCTAGCGCGAGCTCCTACGAGCAGTACTTC
TRBJ1-1	TRBD1	.	TRBV6-6	CASSPRQGNTEAFF	TGTGCCAGCAGTCCACGACAGGGGAACACTGAAGCTTTCTTT
TRBJ1-1	.	.	TRBV10-3	CAISDPRGNTEAFF	TGTGCCATCAGTGACCCGAGGGGGAACACTGAAGCTTTCTTT
TRBJ1-2	.	.	TRBV25-1	CASSGGFLLSGGYTF	TGTGCCAGCAGTGGTGGGTTTCTTCTCTCTGGGGGCTACACCTTC
TRBJ2-7	TRBD2	.	TRBV6-1	CASKPPLGGPYEQYF	TGTGCCAGCAAGCCCCCTCTGGGAGGGCCGTACGAGCAGTACTTC
TRBJ2-7	.	.	TRBV19	CASSISGSYEQYF	TGTGCCAGTAGTATTAGTGGCTCCTACGAGCAGTACTTC
TRBJ2-3	.	.	TRBV7-3	CASSFFGGVDTQYF	TGTGCCAGCAGCTTCTTCGGGGGTGTCGATACGCAGTATTTT
TRBJ1-2	TRBD1	.	TRBV6-1	CASSAYGTATYGYTF	TGTGCCAGCAGTGCTTACGGGACAGCTACCTATGGCTACACCTTC
TRBJ2-1	TRBD2	.	TRBV19	CASGHPGGPYNEQFF	TGTGCCAGTGGTCATCCGGGAGGGCCCTACAATGAGCAGTTCTTC
TRBJ1-3	TRBD1	.	TRBV5-1	CASSLSVQGVHSGNTIYF	TGCGCCAGCAGCTTGTCAGTACAGGGGGTTCACTCTGGAAACACCATATATTTT
TRBJ2-1	.	.	TRBV9	CASSVAVNSNEQFF	TGTGCCAGCAGCGTAGCAGTAAATTCCAATGAGCAGTTCTTC
TRBJ1-4	TRBD1	.	TRBV27	CASRKKGGTGPEKLFF	TGTGCCAGCAGAAAGAAGGGGGGGACAGGCCCCGAAAAACTGTTTTTT
TRBJ2-2	TRBD2	once	TRBV4-1	CASSQPSGSGTGELFF	TGCGCCAGCAGCCAACCTAGCGGGAGTGGCACCGGGGAGCTGTTTTTT
TRBJ2-3	.	.	TRBV29-1	CSVSTGTTSDTQYF	TGCAGCGTTTCTACCGGGACAACTTCGGATACGCAGTATTTT
TRBJ2-5	.	.	TRBV14	CASSQAVTSQYF	TGTGCCAGCAGCCAAGCGGTCACGAGCCAGTACTTC
TRBJ2-7	.	.	TRBV18	CASSPRATSTYEQYF	TGTGCCAGCTCACCACGGGCGACCTCGACCTACGAGCAGTACTTC
TRBJ2-4	TRBD2	.	TRBV7-2	CASSPSGRAAKNIQYF	TGTGCCAGCAGCCCTAGCGGGAGGGCCGCCAAAAACATTCAGTACTTC
TRBJ1-5	.	.	TRBV30	CAWSRGLGNQPQHF	TGTGCCTGGAGTCGGGGTTTGGGTAATCAGCCCCAGCATTTT
TRBJ2-3	.	.	TRBV5-1	CASSRTGIGADTQYF	TGCGCCAGCAGCCGAACGGGGATCGGGGCAGATACGCAGTATTTT
TRBJ2-7	TRBD1	.	TRBV2	CASSEDRGALHEQYF	TGTGCCAGCAGTGAAGACAGGGGAGCGCTCCACGAGCAGTACTTC
TRBJ2-1	TRBD1	.	TRBV15	CATSRRQGAPNEQFF	TGTGCCACCAGCAGACGACAGGGGGCTCCCAATGAGCAGTTCTTC
TRBJ2-5	.	.	TRBV28	CASSFWGRVETQYF	TGTGCCAGCAGTTTTTGGGGGCGTGTGGAGACCCAGTACTTC